Listed below are T cell receptor beta chains from one sample, sequenced in a study of cytomegalovirus exposure and HLA in healthy donors. This table comes from immunoSEQ multiplex PCR, and its TCRdb copy is limited to in-frame clones, with some not included. The repertoire table contains about 49,000 clones. Sequenced: PBMCs. The receptors stem from a man younger than 30 in good health and CMV-seropositive. The CDR3 runs from the conserved cysteine through the conserved F or W. The D gene is left open where the match is weak.

CDR3,DNA,V,D,length,J
CASSLASYTEAFF,TGTGCCAGCAGCTTAGCAAGCTACACTGAAGCTTTCTTT,TRBV7-9,.,13,TRBJ1-1
CSVQGHVFEKLFF,TGCAGCGTTCAGGGTCACGTCTTCGAAAAACTGTTTTTT,TRBV29-1,.,13,TRBJ1-4
CASSSRAIEAFF,TGTGCCAGCAGCTCGCGGGCAATTGAAGCTTTCTTT,TRBV7-9,.,12,TRBJ1-1
CASRTAPQFF,TGTGCCAGCCGGACTGCCCCCCAGTTCTTC,TRBV21-1,.,10,TRBJ2-1
CAWSEEREINEQFF,TGTGCCTGGAGTGAGGAGCGGGAGATAAATGAGCAGTTCTTC,TRBV30,TRBD2,14,TRBJ2-1
CASSYSGQPSYEQYF,TGTGCCAGCAGTTACTCGGGGCAGCCCTCCTACGAGCAGTACTTC,TRBV6-6,.,15,TRBJ2-7
CASGREEGYTF,TGCGCCAGCGGGAGAGAGGAAGGCTACACCTTC,TRBV5-1,.,11,TRBJ1-2
CASSLWGSSLTDTQYF,TGTGCCAGCAGTTTATGGGGCTCAAGCCTCACAGATACGCAGTATTTT,TRBV28,.,16,TRBJ2-3
CASSQIAGVVETQYF,TGTGCCAGCAGCCAAATAGCGGGAGTGGTAGAGACCCAGTACTTC,TRBV7-9,TRBD2,15,TRBJ2-5
CASSDRGEYNSPLHF,TGTGCCAGTAGTGACAGGGGCGAGTATAATTCACCCCTCCACTTT,TRBV19,TRBD1,15,TRBJ1-6
CATSRDAGDEKLFF,TGTGCCACCAGCAGAGATGCAGGGGATGAAAAACTGTTTTTT,TRBV15,.,14,TRBJ1-4
CASSLAGGPDEQFF,TGTGCCAGCAGCTTAGCGGGAGGGCCCGATGAGCAGTTCTTC,TRBV7-2,TRBD2,14,TRBJ2-1
CSVSPGTNYGYTF,TGCAGCGTTTCCCCGGGGACTAACTATGGCTACACCTTC,TRBV29-1,.,13,TRBJ1-2
CASSLGGQPNSPLHF,TGTGCCAGCAGCTTAGGGGGACAGCCCAATTCACCCCTCCACTTT,TRBV11-2,TRBD1,15,TRBJ1-6
CASSLAGGNQPQHF,TGTGCCAGCAGTTTGGCAGGGGGTAATCAGCCCCAGCATTTT,TRBV28,TRBD1,14,TRBJ1-5
CASSLWGSHNEQFF,TGTGCCAGCAGCTTGTGGGGCAGCCACAATGAGCAGTTCTTC,TRBV5-6,.,14,TRBJ2-1
CASTKGGGNQPQHF,TGTGCCAGCACCAAAGGGGGGGGCAATCAGCCCCAGCATTTT,TRBV27,.,14,TRBJ1-5
CASNYIRYEQYF,TGTGCCAGCAACTACATTCGGTACGAGCAGTACTTC,TRBV6-1,.,12,TRBJ2-7
CASSLASTDTQYF,TGTGCCAGCAGCTTAGCGAGCACAGATACGCAGTATTTT,TRBV7-3,.,13,TRBJ2-3
CSVGLAGGSDEQYF,TGCAGCGTTGGACTAGCGGGAGGGTCAGATGAGCAGTACTTC,TRBV29-1,TRBD2,14,TRBJ2-7
CASIMSGANEQFF,TGTGCCAGCATCATGTCAGGGGCGAATGAGCAGTTCTTC,TRBV28,.,13,TRBJ2-1
CASSAGVGGYTF,TGTGCCAGCAGCGCAGGGGTCGGTGGCTACACCTTC,TRBV7-9,.,12,TRBJ1-2
CASSLARQYTDTQYF,TGTGCCAGCAGCTTAGCCAGACAGTACACAGATACGCAGTATTTT,TRBV7-2,.,15,TRBJ2-3
CATGLNSYNEQFF,TGTGCAACCGGGTTAAACTCCTACAATGAGCAGTTCTTC,TRBV6-6,.,13,TRBJ2-1
CASSVVAGGEQFF,TGTGCCAGCAGCGTTGTAGCGGGAGGTGAGCAGTTCTTC,TRBV9,TRBD2,13,TRBJ2-1
CASSFGQGYYEQYF,TGTGCCAGCAGCTTCGGACAGGGGTACTACGAGCAGTACTTC,TRBV5-5,TRBD1,14,TRBJ2-7
CASSPTGGAREQYF,TGTGCCAGCAGTCCCACTGGAGGGGCGCGGGAGCAGTACTTC,TRBV7-2,.,14,TRBJ2-7
CASSLLLAGSTGELFF,TGTGCCAGCAGCCTTCTACTAGCGGGTTCCACCGGGGAGCTGTTTTTT,TRBV13,TRBD2,16,TRBJ2-2
CASTLTSGRTDTQYF,TGTGCCAGCACCCTAACTAGCGGGAGAACAGATACGCAGTATTTT,TRBV6-5,TRBD2,15,TRBJ2-3
CASGDSGAFTDTQYF,TGTGCCAGTGGAGATAGCGGGGCTTTCACAGATACGCAGTATTTT,TRBV19,TRBD2,15,TRBJ2-3
CAWRHGSSYEQYF,TGTGCCTGGAGACACGGGAGCTCCTACGAGCAGTACTTC,TRBV30,.,13,TRBJ2-7
CASSPGTVSYSNQPQHF,TGTGCCAGCAGCCCTGGGACAGTGAGTTATAGCAATCAGCCCCAGCATTTT,TRBV5-8,TRBD1,17,TRBJ1-5
CASSRQDQIYGYTF,TGTGCCAGCAGCCGACAGGACCAAATCTATGGCTACACCTTC,TRBV5-4,.,14,TRBJ1-2
CASSAESTGAGAFF,TGTGCCAGCAGCGCCGAATCGACAGGGGCGGGAGCTTTCTTT,TRBV9,TRBD1,14,TRBJ1-1
CAWHLTSDRVYETQYF,TGTGCCTGGCATCTGACCTCGGACAGGGTGTACGAGACCCAGTACTTC,TRBV30,TRBD1,16,TRBJ2-5
CASSQEREGPDTQYF,TGTGCCAGCAGCCAAGAGCGGGAGGGCCCAGATACGCAGTATTTT,TRBV4-2,TRBD2,15,TRBJ2-3
CASSVGEAGELFF,TGCGCCAGCAGTGTGGGAGAGGCCGGGGAGCTGTTTTTT,TRBV10-1,.,13,TRBJ2-2
CASSAFPYEQYF,TGCGCCAGCAGCGCCTTCCCCTACGAGCAGTACTTC,TRBV5-1,.,12,TRBJ2-7
CASRAGTGYQETQYF,TGTGCCAGCAGAGCCGGGACAGGGTACCAAGAGACCCAGTACTTC,TRBV11-2,TRBD1,15,TRBJ2-5
CASSSPRGTGRYEQYF,TGTGCCAGCAGTTCACCCCGGGGGACAGGGCGATACGAGCAGTACTTC,TRBV5-8,TRBD1,16,TRBJ2-7
CASSPIAGEGYEQYF,TGTGCCAGCAGTCCTATAGCGGGAGAGGGGTACGAGCAGTACTTC,TRBV6-1,TRBD2,15,TRBJ2-7
CAWSSMTGRSYEQYF,TGTGCCTGGAGTTCGATGACAGGGCGCTCCTACGAGCAGTACTTC,TRBV30,TRBD1,15,TRBJ2-7
CAWSVHGYGYTF,TGTGCCTGGAGTGTCCACGGCTATGGCTACACCTTC,TRBV30,.,12,TRBJ1-2
CASSPGASGNTIYF,TGTGCCAGCAGTCCAGGGGCTTCTGGAAACACCATATATTTT,TRBV6-5,.,14,TRBJ1-3
CASSFPGRSSYEQYF,TGTGCCAGCAGTTTCCCAGGGAGGAGCTCCTACGAGCAGTACTTC,TRBV27,.,15,TRBJ2-7
CASRDRTGSSGNTIYF,TGTGCCAGTAGAGACCGGACAGGGAGCTCTGGAAACACCATATATTTT,TRBV19,TRBD1,16,TRBJ1-3
CASTGGSSPLHF,TGTGCCAGCACGGGGGGAAGTTCACCCCTCCACTTT,TRBV2,.,12,TRBJ1-6
CASTPTRSGYHEQFF,TGTGCCAGTACCCCCACTCGGAGCGGGTACCATGAGCAGTTCTTC,TRBV19,.,15,TRBJ2-1
CASSVGASDTDTQYF,TGTGCCAGCAGTGTTGGGGCTAGCGACACAGATACGCAGTATTTT,TRBV2,.,15,TRBJ2-3